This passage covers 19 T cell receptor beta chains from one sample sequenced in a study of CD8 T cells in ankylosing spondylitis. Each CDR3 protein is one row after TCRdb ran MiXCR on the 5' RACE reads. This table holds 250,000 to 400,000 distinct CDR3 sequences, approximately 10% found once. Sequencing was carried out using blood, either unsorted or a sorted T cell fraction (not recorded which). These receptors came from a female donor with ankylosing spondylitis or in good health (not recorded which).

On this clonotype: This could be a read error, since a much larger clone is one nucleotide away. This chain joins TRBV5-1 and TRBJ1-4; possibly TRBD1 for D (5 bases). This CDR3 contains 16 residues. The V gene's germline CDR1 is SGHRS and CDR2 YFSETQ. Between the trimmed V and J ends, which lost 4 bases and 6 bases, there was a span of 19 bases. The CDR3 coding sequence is TGCGCCAGCAGCAACGGGGCAGGGTTGACTTATGAAAAACTGTTTTTT. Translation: CASSNGAGLTYEKLFF.

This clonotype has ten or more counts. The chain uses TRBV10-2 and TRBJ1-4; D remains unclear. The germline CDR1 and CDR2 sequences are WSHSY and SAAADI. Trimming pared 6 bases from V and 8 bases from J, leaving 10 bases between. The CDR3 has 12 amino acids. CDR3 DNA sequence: TGCGCCAGCAGCCTCAGCGGGGAAAAACTGTTTTTT. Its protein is CASSLSGEKLFF.

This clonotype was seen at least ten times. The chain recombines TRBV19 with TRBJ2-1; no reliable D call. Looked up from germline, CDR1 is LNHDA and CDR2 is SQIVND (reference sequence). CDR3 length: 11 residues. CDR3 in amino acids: CVVSSYNEQFF. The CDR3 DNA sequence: TGTGTGGTGAGCTCCTACAATGAGCAGTTCTTC.

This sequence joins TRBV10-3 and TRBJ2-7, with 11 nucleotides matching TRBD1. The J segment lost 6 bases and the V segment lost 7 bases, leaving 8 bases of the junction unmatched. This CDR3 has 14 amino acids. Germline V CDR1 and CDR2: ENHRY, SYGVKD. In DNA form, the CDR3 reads TGTGCCATCACCCCGGGACAGGGGGTGTTCGAGCAGTACTTC. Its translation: CAITPGQGVFEQYF.

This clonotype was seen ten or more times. The chain's CDR3 is CASSTTGTGNNEQFF. Here the CDR3 DNA reads TGTGCCAGCAGTACAACCGGGACAGGGAACAATGAGCAGTTCTTC. The J gene is TRBJ2-1, the V gene TRBV12-3 or TRBV12-4; TRBD1 matches at 9 bases. After removal of 5 bases from V and 5 bases from J, the junction contained 7 bases not matched to a gene. The CDR3 extends over 15 amino acids.

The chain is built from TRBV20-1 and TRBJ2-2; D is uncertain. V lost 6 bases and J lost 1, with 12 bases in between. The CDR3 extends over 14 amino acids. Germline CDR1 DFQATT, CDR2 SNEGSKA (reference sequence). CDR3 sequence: CSAPLKGNTGELFF. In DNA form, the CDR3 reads TGCAGTGCCCCTCTGAAGGGGAACACCGGGGAGCTGTTTTTT.

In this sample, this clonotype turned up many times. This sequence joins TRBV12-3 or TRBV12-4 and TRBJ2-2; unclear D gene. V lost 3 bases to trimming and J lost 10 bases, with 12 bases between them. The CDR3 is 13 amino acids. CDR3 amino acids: CASSFAGREELFF. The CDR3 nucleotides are TGTGCCAGCAGTTTTGCCGGAAGGGAGGAGCTGTTTTTT.

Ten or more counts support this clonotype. For the CDR3, the DNA is TGCAGTGGGGCTTTGGGTCGGGGACTAGCCAAAAACATTCAGTACTTC. The encoded protein is CSGALGRGLAKNIQYF. This chain connects TRBV20-1 to TRBJ2-4; D may be TRBD2 (6 bases). The V end was cut by 7 bases, the J end by 0 bases, with 19 bases between. The length of the CDR3 is 16 residues. From germline, CDR1 is DFQATT and CDR2 SNEGSKA (reference sequence).

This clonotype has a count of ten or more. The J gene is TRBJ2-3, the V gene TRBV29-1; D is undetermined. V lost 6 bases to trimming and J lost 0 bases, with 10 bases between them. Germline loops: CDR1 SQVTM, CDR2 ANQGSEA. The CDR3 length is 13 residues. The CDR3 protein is CSVPSPSTDTQYF. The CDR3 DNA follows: TGCAGCGTCCCCAGCCCTAGCACAGATACGCAGTATTTT.

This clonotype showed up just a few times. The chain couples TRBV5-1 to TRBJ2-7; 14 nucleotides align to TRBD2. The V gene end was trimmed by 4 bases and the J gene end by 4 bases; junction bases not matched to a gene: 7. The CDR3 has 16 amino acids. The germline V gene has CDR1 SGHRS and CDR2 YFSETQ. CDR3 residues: CASSDEGLAGGYEQYF. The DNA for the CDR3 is TGCGCCAGCAGCGATGAAGGACTAGCGGGAGGTTACGAGCAGTACTTC.

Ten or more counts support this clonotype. Here the CDR3 reads CASSYNRATEAFF. The CDR3 bases are TGTGCCAGCAGCTATAACAGGGCCACTGAAGCTTTCTTT. V usage is TRBV7-9 and J usage is TRBJ1-1; D possibly corresponds to TRBD1 (6 bases). Per germline, CDR1 SEHNR and CDR2 FQNEAQ (reference sequence). The CDR3 extends over 13 amino acids. V lost 4 bases and J 4 bases, leaving 10 bases between the germline ends.

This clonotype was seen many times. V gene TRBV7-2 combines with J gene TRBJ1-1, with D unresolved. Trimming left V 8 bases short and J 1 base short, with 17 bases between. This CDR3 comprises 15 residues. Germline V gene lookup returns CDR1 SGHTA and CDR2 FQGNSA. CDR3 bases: TGTGCCAGCCTATTCGTGGGTGGAGCGAACACTGAAGCTTTCTTT. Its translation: CASLFVGGANTEAFF.

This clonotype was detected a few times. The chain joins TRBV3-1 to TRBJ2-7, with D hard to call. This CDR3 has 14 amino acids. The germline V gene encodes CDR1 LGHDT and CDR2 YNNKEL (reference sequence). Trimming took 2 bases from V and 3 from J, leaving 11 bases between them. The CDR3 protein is CASSQSGSFYEQYF. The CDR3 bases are TGTGCCAGCAGCCAATCGGGCAGCTTCTACGAGCAGTACTTC.

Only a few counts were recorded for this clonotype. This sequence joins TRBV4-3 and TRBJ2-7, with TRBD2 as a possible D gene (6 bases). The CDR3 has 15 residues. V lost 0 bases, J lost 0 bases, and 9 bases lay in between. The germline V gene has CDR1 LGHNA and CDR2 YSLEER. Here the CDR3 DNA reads TGCGCCAGCAGCCAAGAAGAGACTAGCTCCTACGAGCAGTACTTC. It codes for CASSQEETSSYEQYF.

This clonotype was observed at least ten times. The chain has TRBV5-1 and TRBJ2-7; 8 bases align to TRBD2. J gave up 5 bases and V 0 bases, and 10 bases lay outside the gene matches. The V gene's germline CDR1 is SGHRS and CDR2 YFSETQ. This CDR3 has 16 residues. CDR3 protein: CASSLVPAGASNEQYF. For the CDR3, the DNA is TGCGCCAGCAGCTTGGTCCCAGCGGGAGCGAGCAACGAGCAGTACTTC.

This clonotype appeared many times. CDR3 in DNA: TGTGCCAGCAGCCAAAACAGGTTGCAGCAGTACTTC. This translates into CASSQNRLQQYF. V usage is TRBV3-1 and J usage is TRBJ2-7, with a tentative D call TRBD1 (5 bases). Germline CDR1 LGHDT, CDR2 YNNKEL (reference sequence). The V end was cut by 2 bases, the J end by 8 bases, with 10 bases between. The CDR3 consists of 12 residues.

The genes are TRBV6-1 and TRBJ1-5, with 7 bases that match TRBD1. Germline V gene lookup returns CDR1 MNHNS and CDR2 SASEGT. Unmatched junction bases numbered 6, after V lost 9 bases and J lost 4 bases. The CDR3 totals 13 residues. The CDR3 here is CASTTGWNQPQHF. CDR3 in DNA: TGTGCCAGTACGACAGGGTGGAATCAGCCCCAGCATTTT.

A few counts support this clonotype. The CDR3 coding sequence is TGTGCCAGCAGCTTAGACCCCCCGACTAGCGGGGGGTACAATGAGCAGTTCTTC. It codes for CASSLDPPTSGGYNEQFF. V usage is TRBV11-2 and J usage is TRBJ2-1; 13 nucleotides align to TRBD2. CDR1 and CDR2 (germline): SGHAT, FQNNGV. The J segment lost 4 bases and the V segment lost 0 bases, leaving 6 bases of the junction unmatched. There are 18 residues in the CDR3.

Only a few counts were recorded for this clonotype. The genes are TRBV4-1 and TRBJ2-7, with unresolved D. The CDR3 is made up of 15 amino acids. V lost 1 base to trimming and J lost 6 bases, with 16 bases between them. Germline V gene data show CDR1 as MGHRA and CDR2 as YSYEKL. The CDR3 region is CASSQGGLGTGEQYF. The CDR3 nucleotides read TGCGCCAGCAGCCAAGGTGGCCTCGGAACTGGCGAGCAGTACTTC.